This TCR beta chain was identified in a study of blood T cell repertoires in COVID-19. Across the whole study: COVID-19 samples collected from the United States, Italy and Spain covered acute and convalescent phases. In each case, the material was cDNA or gDNA derived from T cells, B-cell-depleted T cells, or PBMCs.

Authors' processing steps: Estimates of nucleated cell counts were drawn from the amplification of reference gene primers. The assay was immunoSEQ multiplex PCR, and TCRdb's table has in-frame clones only and misses some. D and trimming come from the DNA, and the V and J calls and clone size come from that table. The data contain some 80,000 clones, less than 90% of them singletons. V lost 4 bases and J lost 4, with 12 bases in between. CDR1 is KGHDR, CDR2 SFDVKD, per germline. The CDR3 is 14 residues long. V gene TRBV24-1 combines with J gene TRBJ1-1; D unresolved. The sequencing input was peripheral blood. The TCR originated in a human donor in a cohort sampled during active COVID-19. The CDR3 DNA follows: TGTGCCACCAGTGACGAGCGTAGTGGCACTGAAGCTTTCTTT. Translating gives CATSDERSGTEAFF.